This T cell receptor (beta chain) was documented in a study of PD-L1 blockade in urothelial cancer. Method: immunoSEQ multiplex PCR; TCRdb's copy keeps in-frame clones and lacks some. Counted here are some 65,000 clones, 81% occurring once; the ten biggest clones make up about 2.9%. Time point reported: pretreatment peripheral blood. CDR3 length: 14 amino acids. V was cut by 4 bases and J by 5 bases, with 17 bases left in between. CDR1 and CDR2 (germline): SQVTM, ANQGSEA. The genes are TRBV29-1 and TRBJ1-1; a weak D match, TRBD1 (5 bases). The TCR comes from a man aged 65 to 85 with urothelial cancer. The sequencing used PBMCs, collected around atezolizumab (anti-PD-L1) treatment. In DNA form, the CDR3 reads TGCAGCGTTGGAGTTTCGGGGGTGGGTACTGAAGCTTTCTTT. Its translation: CSVGVSGVGTEAFF.